This T cell receptor (beta chain) was identified during a study of OX40 agonist ivuxolimab in advanced cancers. In the study overall: Ivuxolimab was an agonistic, fully human IgG2 monoclonal antibody directed against OX40 (CD134), a costimulatory receptor. Intravenous ivuxolimab was administered to patients every 2 weeks at six dose levels: 0.01, 0.1, 0.3, 1.5, 3 and 10 mg/kg. Among the approximately 50 dose-escalation patients, some 19 had hepatocellular carcinoma, roughly 15 melanoma, 9 renal cell carcinoma and 9 head and neck cancer. The dose-escalation cohort was about 83% male with a mean age of about 60 years, ranging from roughly 20 to 80. Prior anti-PD-1, anti-PD-L1 or anti-CTLA-4 therapy was permitted, and checkpoint inhibitors had been received by approximately 39% of dose-escalation patients. Three dose-escalation patients achieved partial responses, one with hepatocellular carcinoma and two with cutaneous melanoma. The purpose of peripheral TCRbeta sequencing was to test whether ivuxolimab changed TCR sequence diversity and led to clonal T-cell expansion. The paper covers the monotherapy dose-escalation part of the phase I ivuxolimab trial, which included N of about 50 patients.

Patients with autoimmune disease history or receiving systemic immunosuppression were excluded from the trial. Peripheral blood for TCR sequencing was drawn from every dose cohort at baseline, at cycle 4 day 1 and at cycle 7 day 1. Samples were obtained from an open-label, multicenter, first-in-human phase I dose-escalation trial of ivuxolimab. Adults with locally advanced or metastatic melanoma, renal cell carcinoma, hepatocellular carcinoma or head and neck squamous cell carcinoma were enrolled in the trial. Before TCR sequencing, CD4+ T cells and CD8+ T cells were sorted from peripheral blood as separate populations. Overall study results and their limits: Clonal expansion of both CD4+ and CD8+ blood T cells was observed from baseline to week 6 at doses 0.1 to 3.0 mg/kg. Which antigens the clonally expanded peripheral T cells were specific for was not determined. On average, CD8+ T cells showed more expanded clones than CD4+ T cells after ivuxolimab. In partial responders in the 0.1-3.0 mg/kg groups, normalized peripheral clonal expansion was found to be among the lowest, especially among CD8+ T cells. Low levels of normalized T-cell clonal expansion were also shown by some nonresponding patients.

Regarding this clone: This clone's antigen is unknown. One base away there is no much larger clone; base qualities are not given.

Genomic DNA was extracted from sorted cells for sequencing of the TCRbeta CDR3 region. The immunoSEQ Assay was used for sequencing of TCRbeta CDR3 regions. Not all clones reach the TCRdb copy of this immuneACCESS table, which keeps in-frame sequences only. Checked studies attribute under half of the gap to unresolved V genes and leave the rest unexplained. The sample data list tens of thousands of clones, and about 81% of these were observed just once. The ten top clones hold more than 4% of the sample. This material consisted of CD4+ or CD8+ T cells sorted from blood, taken in a trial of the OX40 agonist ivuxolimab. The receptor's source is an adult with an advanced solid tumor such as melanoma, head and neck, liver or kidney cancer.

Here the CDR3 is given as CASSPPGGINQPQHF. The nucleotides read TGTGCCAGCTCACCTCCCGGGGGGATCAATCAGCCCCAGCATTTT. The chain joins TRBV18 to TRBJ1-5, with TRBD1 as a weak D call on 5 bases. Measured from the cysteine to the phenylalanine, the CDR3 is 15 residues long. The only DNA kept is the CDR3, 45 bases in frame from the first base. V is clipped by 3 bases and J by 3 bases, and the sequence between their germline boundaries is 12 bases long. CDR1 is given as KGHSH and CDR2 as LQKENI, both from the germline V gene. Supplemented by the reference TRBV18 and TRBJ1-5 proteins around the CDR3, the complete variable domain is NAGVMQNPRHLVRRRGQEARLRCSPMKGHSHVYWYRQLPEEGLKFMVYLQKENIIDESGMPKERFSAEFPKEGPSILRIQQVVRGDSAAYFCASSPPGGINQPQHFGDGTRLSIL.